What follows is one T cell receptor beta chain and its context. Antigen: not known. A second 7 to 11 cycle PCR used barcoded and J-beta primers. MiXCR was run by TCRdb on the 5' RACE reads, yielding one entry per CDR3 protein. In the table there are around 1.5 million distinct CDR3 sequences, approximately 40% of which are singletons. Trimming at V came to 3 bases and at J to 2 bases, leaving 9 bases not matched to a gene. Germline V gene sequence: CDR1 SGDLS, CDR2 YYNGEE. The CDR3 has 16 residues. This sample is part of a study of blood T cells in healthy people across ages. Overall study results and limits: Percentage of naive T cells showed a strong correlation with TCR beta diversity. Older age went with lower TCR beta diversity per million T cells, in a roughly linear way.

The genes are TRBV9 and TRBJ2-7; 9 bases agree with TRBD2. The source material was blood. This clonotype originated in a young woman in good health. The CDR3 coding sequence is TGTGCCAGCAGCGGAAGCCCAGCTAGCGGGACCTACGAGCAGTACTTC. Protein sequence: CASSGSPASGTYEQYF.